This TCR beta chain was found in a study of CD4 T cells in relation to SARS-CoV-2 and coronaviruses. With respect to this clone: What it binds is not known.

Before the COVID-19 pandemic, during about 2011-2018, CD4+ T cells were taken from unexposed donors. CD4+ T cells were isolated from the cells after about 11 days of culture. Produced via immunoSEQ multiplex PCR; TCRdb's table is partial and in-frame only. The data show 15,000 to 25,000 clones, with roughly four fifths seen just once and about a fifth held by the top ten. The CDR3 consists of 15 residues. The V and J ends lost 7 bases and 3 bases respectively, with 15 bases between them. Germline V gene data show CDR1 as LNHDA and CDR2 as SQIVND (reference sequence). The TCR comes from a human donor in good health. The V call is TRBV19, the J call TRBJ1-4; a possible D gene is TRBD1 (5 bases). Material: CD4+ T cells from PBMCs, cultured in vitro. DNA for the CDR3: TGTGCCAGTAAAGGGGTCGGGGCGGCTAATGAAAAACTGTTTTTT. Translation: CASKGVGAANEKLFF.